This paragraph reports one T cell receptor (beta chain). The antigen is undetermined. The data originate from a study of OX40 agonist ivuxolimab in advanced cancers. As for the study in general: The diagnoses of dose-escalation patients were hepatocellular carcinoma, melanoma, renal cell or head and neck cancer.

This CDR3 has 15 amino acids. V dropped 3 bases and J dropped 3; count of bases not matched to a gene: 5. CDR1 KGHSY and CDR2 FQNENV come from the germline V gene. The protocol was immunoSEQ multiplex PCR, while the TCRdb copy is restricted to in-frame clones and leaves out a portion. Among over 55,000 clones listed, approximately 80% were seen once. Study-wide points: Partial responders treated at 0.1-3.0 mg/kg exhibited clonal expansion among the lowest measured. Antigen specificity remained undetermined for the expanded peripheral T cells. At 0.1 to 3.0 mg/kg and by week 6, clonal expansion occurred in CD4+ and CD8+ blood T cells.

The rearrangement uses TRBV16 and TRBJ1-2, with 9 bases lining up with TRBD1. Sequencing used CD4+ or CD8+ T cells sorted from blood, obtained in a trial of the OX40 agonist ivuxolimab. This clonotype was obtained from an adult with an advanced solid tumor such as melanoma, head and neck, liver or kidney cancer. This CDR3 reads CASSQMGQGYYGYTF. CDR3 DNA sequence: TGTGCCAGCAGCCAGATGGGACAGGGCTACTATGGCTACACCTTC.